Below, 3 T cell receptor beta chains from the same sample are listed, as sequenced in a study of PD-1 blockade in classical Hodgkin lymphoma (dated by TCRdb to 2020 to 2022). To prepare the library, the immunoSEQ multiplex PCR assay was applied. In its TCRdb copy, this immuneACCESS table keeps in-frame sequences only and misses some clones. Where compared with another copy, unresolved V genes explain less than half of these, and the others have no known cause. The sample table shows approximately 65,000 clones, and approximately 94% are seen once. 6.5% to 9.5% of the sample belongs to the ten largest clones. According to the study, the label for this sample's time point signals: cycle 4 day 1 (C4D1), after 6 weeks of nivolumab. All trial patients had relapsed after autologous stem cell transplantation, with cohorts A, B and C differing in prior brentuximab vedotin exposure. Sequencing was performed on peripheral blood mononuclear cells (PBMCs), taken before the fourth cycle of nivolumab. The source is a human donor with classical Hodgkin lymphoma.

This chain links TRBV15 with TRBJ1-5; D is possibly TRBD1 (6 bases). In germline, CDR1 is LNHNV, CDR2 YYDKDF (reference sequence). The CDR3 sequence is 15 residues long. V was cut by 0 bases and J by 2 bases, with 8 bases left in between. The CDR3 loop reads CATSRDNRGNQPQHF. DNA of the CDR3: TGTGCCACCAGCAGAGATAACAGGGGCAATCAGCCCCAGCATTTT.

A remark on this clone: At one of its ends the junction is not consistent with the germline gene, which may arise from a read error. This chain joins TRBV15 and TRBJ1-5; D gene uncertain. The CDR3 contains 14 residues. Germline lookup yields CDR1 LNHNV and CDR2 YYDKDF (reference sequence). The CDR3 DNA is TGTGCGACCAATGAGGGTCCTGGTAATCAGCCCCAGCATTTT. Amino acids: CATNEGPGNQPQHF.

The CDR3 region has the DNA TGTGCCTGGACTAGATTGGGCTACAATGAGCAGTTCTTC. It encodes CAWTRLGYNEQFF. V and J are TRBV30 and TRBJ2-1; D is unclear. Between the trimmed V and J ends, which lost 4 bases and 3 bases, there was a span of 10 bases. Germline assignment: CDR1 GTSNPN and CDR2 SVGIG (reference sequence). The CDR3 is 13 residues long. Combining the CDR3 with reference TRBV30 and TRBJ2-1 gives the whole variable domain SQTIHQWPATLVQPVGSPLSLECTVEGTSNPNLYWYRQAAGRGLQLLFYSVGIGQISSEVPQNLSASRPQDRQFILSSKKLLLSDSGFYLCAWTRLGYNEQFFGPGTRLTVL.